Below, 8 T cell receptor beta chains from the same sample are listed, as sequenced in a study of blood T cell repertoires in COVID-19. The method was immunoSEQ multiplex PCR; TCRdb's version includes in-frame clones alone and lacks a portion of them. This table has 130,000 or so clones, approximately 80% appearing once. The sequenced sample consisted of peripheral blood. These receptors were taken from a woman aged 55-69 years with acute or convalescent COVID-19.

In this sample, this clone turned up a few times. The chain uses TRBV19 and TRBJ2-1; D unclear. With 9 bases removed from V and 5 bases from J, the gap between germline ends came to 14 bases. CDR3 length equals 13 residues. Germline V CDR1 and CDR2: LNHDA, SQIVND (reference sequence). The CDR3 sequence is CASTGPWNNEQFF. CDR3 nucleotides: TGTGCCAGCACGGGTCCTTGGAACAATGAGCAGTTCTTC.

CDR3 sequence reads: CASSVEEGQRTGELFF. CDR3 sequence (DNA): TGTGCCAGCAGCGTAGAAGAAGGACAACGGACCGGGGAGCTGTTTTTT. The chain employs TRBV9 and TRBJ2-2; D possibly corresponds to TRBD1 (5 bases). The CDR3 is 16 residues long. V was clipped by 0 bases and J by 5 bases, with 14 bases between them. Germline assignment: CDR1 SGDLS and CDR2 YYNGEE.

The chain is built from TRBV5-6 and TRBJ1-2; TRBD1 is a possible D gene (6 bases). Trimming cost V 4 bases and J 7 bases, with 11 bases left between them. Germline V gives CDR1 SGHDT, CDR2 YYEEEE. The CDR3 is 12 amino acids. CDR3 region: CASSPNRVGYTF. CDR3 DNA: TGTGCCAGCAGCCCGAACAGGGTTGGCTACACCTTC. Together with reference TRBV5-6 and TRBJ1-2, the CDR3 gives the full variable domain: DAGVTQSPTHLIKTRGQQVTLRCSPKSGHDTVSWYQQALGQGPQFIFQYYEEEERQRGNFPDRFSGHQFPNYSSELNVNALLLGDSALYLCASSPNRVGYTFGSGTRLTVV.

CDR3 amino acids: CASSISGTGRQYSNQPQHF. CDR3 sequence (DNA): TGTGCCAGTAGTATCTCCGGGACAGGAAGACAATATAGCAATCAGCCCCAGCATTTT. The V and J genes are TRBV19 and TRBJ1-5; 8 bases align to TRBD1. With 3 bases clipped from V and 0 bases from J, the junction kept 13 bases outside the gene matches. CDR3 size: 19 residues. CDR1 LNHDA and CDR2 SQIVND come from the germline V gene (reference sequence).

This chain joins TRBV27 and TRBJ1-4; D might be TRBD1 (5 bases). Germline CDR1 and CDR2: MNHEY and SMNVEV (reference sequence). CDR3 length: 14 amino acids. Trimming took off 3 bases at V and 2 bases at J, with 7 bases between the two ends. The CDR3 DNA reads TGTGCCAGCAGTTTTCAGGGTACTAATGAAAAACTGTTTTTT. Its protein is CASSFQGTNEKLFF.

The CDR3 sequence: CASSLGQGINQPQHF. CDR3 in DNA: TGTGCCAGCAGCTTGGGACAGGGGATTAATCAGCCCCAGCATTTT. The gene calls are TRBV5-4 and TRBJ1-5; 8 bases are shared with TRBD1. The CDR3 contains 15 residues. V lost 0 bases, J lost 4 bases, and 3 bases stayed unmatched. CDR1 and CDR2 from the germline V gene are SGHNT and YYREEE (reference sequence).

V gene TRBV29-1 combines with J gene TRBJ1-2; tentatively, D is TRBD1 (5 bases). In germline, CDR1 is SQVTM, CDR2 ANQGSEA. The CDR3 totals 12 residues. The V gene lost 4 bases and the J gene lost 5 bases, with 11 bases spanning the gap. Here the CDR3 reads CSVARAEYGYTF. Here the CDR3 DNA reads TGCAGCGTTGCCAGGGCGGAATATGGCTACACCTTC.

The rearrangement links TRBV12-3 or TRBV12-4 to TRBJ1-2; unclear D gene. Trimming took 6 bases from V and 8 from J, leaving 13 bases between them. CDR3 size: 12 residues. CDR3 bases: TGTGCCAGCAGCCACCGAGGGCTGGGCTACACCTTC. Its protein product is CASSHRGLGYTF.